Following are 5 T cell receptor beta chains from one sample sequenced in a study of control samples from healthy donors and cancer patients. The assay was immunoSEQ multiplex PCR, and TCRdb's table has in-frame clones only and misses some. Of around 230,000 clones in the sample, around 94% were seen once. Sequencing used blood. The receptors come from a man aged 45-65 years in good health.

V and J are TRBV7-9 and TRBJ1-2; no clear D. Per the germline V gene, CDR1 is SEHNR and CDR2 is FQNEAQ (reference sequence). CDR3 length: 12 residues. Trimming took 4 bases from V and 7 from J, leaving 10 bases between them. CDR3 sequence (DNA): TGTGCCAGCAGCTCAAGCGGGGTTGGCTACACCTTC. The encoded protein is CASSSSGVGYTF.

The DNA of the CDR3 is TGTGCCAGTAGTATTTTAGGTAGAGGCAATCAGCCCCAGCATTTT. It translates to CASSILGRGNQPQHF. The chain recombines TRBV19 with TRBJ1-5; D remains unclear. Trimming pared 3 bases from V and 2 bases from J, leaving 11 bases between. This CDR3 contains 15 residues. CDR1 is LNHDA, CDR2 SQIVND, per germline (reference sequence). The entire variable domain, with the rest obtained from reference TRBV19 and TRBJ1-5, is as follows: DGGITQSPKYLFRKEGQNVTLSCEQNLNHDAMYWYRQDPGQGLRLIYYSQIVNDFQKGDIAEGYSVSREKKESFPLTVTSAQKNPTAFYLCASSILGRGNQPQHFGDGTRLSIL.

The chain joins TRBV11-2 to TRBJ2-7; tentatively, D is TRBD2 (5 bases). Trimming left V 1 base short and J 5 bases short, with 9 bases between. The CDR3 has 13 amino acids. Germline values: CDR1 SGHAT, CDR2 FQNNGV. CDR3 in amino acids: CASSLVRVHEQYF. In nucleotides, the CDR3 is TGTGCCAGCAGCTTAGTGAGGGTCCACGAGCAGTACTTC. Filled out from reference TRBV11-2 and TRBJ2-7, the complete variable domain reads EAGVAQSPRYKIIEKRQSVAFWCNPISGHATLYWYQQILGQGPKLLIQFQNNGVVDDSQLPKDRFSAERLKGVDSTLKIQPAKLEDSAVYLCASSLVRVHEQYFGPGTRLTVT.

This chain connects TRBV11-2 to TRBJ1-5; D unclear. The V gene's germline CDR1 is SGHAT and CDR2 FQNNGV. V lost 0 bases to trimming and J lost 5 bases, with 5 bases between them. This CDR3 region has 13 residues. CDR3 coding DNA: TGTGCCAGCAGCTTAGAAAGGGATCAGCCCCAGCATTTT. It codes for CASSLERDQPQHF.

V usage is TRBV18 and J usage is TRBJ1-1; no clear D. V lost 5 bases and J lost 5, with 12 bases in between. The CDR3 sequence is 13 residues long. Per the germline V gene, CDR1 is KGHSH and CDR2 is LQKENI. Here the CDR3 reads CASSATVATEAFF. The DNA of the CDR3 is TGTGCCAGCTCAGCGACCGTAGCGACTGAAGCTTTCTTT.